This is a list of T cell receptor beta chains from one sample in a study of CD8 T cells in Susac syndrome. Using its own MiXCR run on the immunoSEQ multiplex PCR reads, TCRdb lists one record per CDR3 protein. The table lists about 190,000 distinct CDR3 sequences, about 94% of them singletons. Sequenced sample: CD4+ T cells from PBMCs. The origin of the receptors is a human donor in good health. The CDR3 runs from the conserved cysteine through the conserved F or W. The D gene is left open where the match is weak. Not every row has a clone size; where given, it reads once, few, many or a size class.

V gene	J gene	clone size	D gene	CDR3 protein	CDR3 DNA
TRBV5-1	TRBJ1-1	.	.	CASKELLNTEAFF	TGCGCCTCAAAAGAGCTTCTGAACACTGAAGCTTTCTTT
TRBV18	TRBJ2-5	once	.	CASSPSDAGQETQYF	TGTGCCAGCTCACCCAGCGACGCGGGCCAAGAGACCCAGTACTTC
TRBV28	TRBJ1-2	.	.	CASSPRNYGYTF	TGTGCCAGCAGTCCTCGGAACTATGGCTACACCTTC
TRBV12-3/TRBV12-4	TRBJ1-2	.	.	CASSLTGTQGYTF	TGTGCCAGCAGTTTAACCGGGACACAGGGCTACACCTTC
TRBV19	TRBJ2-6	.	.	CASATTHSGANVLTF	TGTGCCAGTGCTACTACTCACTCTGGGGCCAACGTCCTGACTTTC
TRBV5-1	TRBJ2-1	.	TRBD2	CASGLAGDLEQFF	TGCGCCAGCGGACTAGCGGGGGATTTAGAGCAGTTCTTC
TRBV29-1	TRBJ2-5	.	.	CSGAGTTQETQYF	TGCAGCGGCGCGGGAACCACCCAAGAGACCCAGTACTTC
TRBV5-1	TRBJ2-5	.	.	CASSLSGQETQYF	TGTGCCAGCAGTTTATCCGGACAAGAGACCCAGTACTTC
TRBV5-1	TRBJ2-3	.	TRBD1	CASSPGTVGTDTQYF	TGCGCCAGCAGCCCCGGGACAGTCGGCACAGATACGCAGTATTTT
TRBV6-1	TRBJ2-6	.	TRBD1	CANRDRKLSGANVLTF	TGTGCCAACCGGGACAGGAAGCTGTCTGGGGCCAACGTCCTGACTTTC
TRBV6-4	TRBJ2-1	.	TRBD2	CASSDSGLPTNEQFF	TGTGCCAGCAGTGACTCGGGACTACCCACCAATGAGCAGTTCTTC
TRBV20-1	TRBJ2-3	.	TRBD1	CSATRTGPSAF	TGCAGTGCTACCCGGACAGGGCCAAGTGCCTTT
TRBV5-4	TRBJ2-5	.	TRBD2	CASSLELAPAETQYF	TGTGCCAGCAGCTTGGAACTAGCGCCCGCAGAGACCCAGTACTTC
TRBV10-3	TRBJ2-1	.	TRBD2	CAITPQRGEGNEQFF	TGTGCCATCACCCCGCAGCGGGGGGAAGGCAATGAGCAGTTCTTC
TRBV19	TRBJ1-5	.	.	CASGRWSNQPQHF	TGTGCCAGTGGGCGATGGAGCAATCAGCCCCAGCATTTT
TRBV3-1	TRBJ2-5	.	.	CASGVGGLRETQYF	TGTGCCAGCGGTGTCGGCGGGTTGCGAGAGACCCAGTACTTC
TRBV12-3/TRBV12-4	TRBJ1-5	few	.	CASSYGGDSNQPQHF	TGTGCCAGCAGTTACGGGGGCGATAGCAATCAGCCCCAGCATTTT
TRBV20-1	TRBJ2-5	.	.	CSARDLGSSETQYF	TGCAGTGCTAGAGATCTAGGTAGCTCTGAGACCCAGTACTTC
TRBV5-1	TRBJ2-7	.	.	CASSFGQPYEQYF	TGCGCCAGCAGCTTCGGACAGCCCTACGAGCAGTACTTC
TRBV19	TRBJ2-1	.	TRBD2	CASLSGGPLNEQFF	TGTGCCAGTTTAAGCGGGGGCCCGCTCAATGAGCAGTTCTTC
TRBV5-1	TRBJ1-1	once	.	CASSPVMAGVNTEAFF	TGCGCCAGCAGCCCCGTAATGGCAGGGGTGAACACTGAAGCTTTTTTT
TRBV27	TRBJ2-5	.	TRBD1	CASSRDRGWQETQYF	TGTGCCAGCAGCCGGGACAGGGGGTGGCAAGAGACCCAGTACTTC
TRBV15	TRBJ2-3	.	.	CATSRSTGTLSTDTQYF	TGTGCCACCAGCAGATCAACAGGGACGTTGAGCACAGATACGCAGTATTTT
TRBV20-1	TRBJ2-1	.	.	CSARDSALNEQFF	TGCAGTGCTAGGGACTCCGCCCTCAATGAGCAGTTCTTC
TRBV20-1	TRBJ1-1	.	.	CSVINRTAEAFF	TGCAGTGTGATCAACCGGACAGCAGAAGCTTTCTTT
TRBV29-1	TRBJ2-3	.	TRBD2	CSVQPPAGGTTNTQYF	TGCAGCGTCCAACCCCCCGCGGGGGGAACCACAAATACGCAGTATTTT
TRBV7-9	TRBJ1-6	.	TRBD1	CASNHLMGQGSSPLHF	TGTGCCAGCAACCATCTGATGGGACAGGGATCTTCACCCCTCCACTTT
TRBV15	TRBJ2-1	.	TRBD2	CATSRDARLAGGRTYNEQFF	TGTGCCACCAGCAGAGATGCACGACTAGCGGGGGGGAGAACCTACAATGAGCAGTTCTTC
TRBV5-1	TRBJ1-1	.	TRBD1	CASSLRQGAWTEAFF	TGCGCCAGCAGCTTAAGGCAGGGGGCTTGGACTGAAGCTTTCTTT